This T cell receptor (beta chain) emerged from a study of cytomegalovirus exposure and HLA in healthy donors. At the time of sampling, donors were nominally healthy, though unrecorded immune exposures were likely. The PCR employed 60 Vbeta primers together with 13 Jbeta primers. TCRdb's table, derived via immunoSEQ multiplex PCR, lists solely in-frame clones and lacks some. Seen here are about 150,000 clones, more than 75% observed once, and the top ten hold approximately 2.5%. The CDR3 runs 14 residues. Germline loops: CDR1 ENHRY, CDR2 SYGVKD. V lost 2 bases, J lost 2 bases, and 9 bases lay in between.

The clonotype originates from a woman aged 18-30 years in good health and CMV-seronegative. This sequence joins TRBV10-3 and TRBJ1-1; D possibly corresponds to TRBD1 (6 bases). The sequencing sample was made of PBMCs. The CDR3 region is CAISEGQRNTEAFF. The DNA for the CDR3 is TGTGCCATCAGTGAGGGACAGAGAAACACTGAAGCTTTCTTT.